The T cell receptor (beta chain) under discussion was sequenced for a study of breast tumors, draining lymph nodes, adjacent tissues. Regarding the study as a whole: Compared with lymph nodes, tumors were less diverse; compared with nontumor tissue, more.

The CDR3 totals 12 residues. The germline gives CDR1 SNHLY, CDR2 FYNNEI. Trimming removed 6 bases at V and 6 bases at J, with 8 bases between. Notes on this clonotype: Its antigen is currently unknown.

TCRdb ran MiXCR on the multiplex PCR reads and lists one entry per CDR3 protein. The data show 23,000 or so distinct CDR3 sequences, about 64% seen once. The sequence derives from a female donor with breast cancer. Some clones in this sample may be carry-over from other donors' samples. This chain joins TRBV2 and TRBJ1-4; D unresolved. Specimen: tumor-adjacent breast tissue. CDR3 sequence (DNA): TGTGCCAGCAGGGCCTTGGATGAAAAACTGTTTTTT. As protein: CASRALDEKLFF.